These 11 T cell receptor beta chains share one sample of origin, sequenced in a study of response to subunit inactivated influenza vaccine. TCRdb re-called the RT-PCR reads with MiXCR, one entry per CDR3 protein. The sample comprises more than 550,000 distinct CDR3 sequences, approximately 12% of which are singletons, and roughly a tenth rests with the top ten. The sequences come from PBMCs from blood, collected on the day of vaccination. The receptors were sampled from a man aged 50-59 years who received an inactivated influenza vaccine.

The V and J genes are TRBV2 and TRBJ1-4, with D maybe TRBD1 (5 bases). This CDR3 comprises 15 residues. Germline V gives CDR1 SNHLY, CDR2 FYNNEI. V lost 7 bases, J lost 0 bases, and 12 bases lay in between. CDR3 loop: CASTRTPTTNEKLFF. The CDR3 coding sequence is TGTGCCAGCACCCGGACACCAACAACTAATGAAAAACTGTTTTTT. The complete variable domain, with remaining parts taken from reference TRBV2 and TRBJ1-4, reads EPEVTQTPSHQVTQMGQEVILRCVPISNHLYFYWYRQILGQKVEFLVSFYNNEISEKSEIFDDQFSVERPDGSNFTLKIRSTKLEDSAMYFCASTRTPTTNEKLFFGSGTQLSVL.

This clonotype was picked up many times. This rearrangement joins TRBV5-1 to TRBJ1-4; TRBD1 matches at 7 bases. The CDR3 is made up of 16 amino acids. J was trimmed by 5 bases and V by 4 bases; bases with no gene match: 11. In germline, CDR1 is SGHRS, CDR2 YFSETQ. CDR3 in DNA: TGCGCCAGCAGCCTAAACAGCCGGGACAGCAATGAAAAACTGTTTTTT. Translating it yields CASSLNSRDSNEKLFF.

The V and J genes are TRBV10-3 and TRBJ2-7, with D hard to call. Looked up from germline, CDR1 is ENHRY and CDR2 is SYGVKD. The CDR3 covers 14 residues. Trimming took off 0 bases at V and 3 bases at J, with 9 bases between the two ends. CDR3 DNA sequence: TGTGCCATCAGTGAGTCTGGGCAGAACTACGAGCAGTACTTC. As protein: CAISESGQNYEQYF.

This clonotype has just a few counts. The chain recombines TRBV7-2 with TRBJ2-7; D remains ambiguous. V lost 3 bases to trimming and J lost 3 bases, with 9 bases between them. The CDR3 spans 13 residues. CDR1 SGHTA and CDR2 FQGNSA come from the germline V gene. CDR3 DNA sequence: TGTGCCAGCAGCTTTGGACCGGACTACGAGCAGTACTTC. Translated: CASSFGPDYEQYF.

The DNA of the CDR3 is TGTGCCAGTAGTATAGGATTCGTCAGGGCTGGGACCGGGGAGCTGTTTTTT. Its protein is CASSIGFVRAGTGELFF. The chain links TRBV19 to TRBJ2-2, with D possibly being TRBD1 (5 bases). Trimming stripped 1 base from V and 5 bases from J, with 17 bases between. This CDR3 has 17 residues. The germline V gene encodes CDR1 LNHDA and CDR2 SQIVND (reference sequence).

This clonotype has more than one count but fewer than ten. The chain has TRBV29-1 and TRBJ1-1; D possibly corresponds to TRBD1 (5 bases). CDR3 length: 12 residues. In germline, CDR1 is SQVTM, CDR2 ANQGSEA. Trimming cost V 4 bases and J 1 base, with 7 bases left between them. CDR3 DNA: TGCAGCGTTGTGGGGACGAACACTGAAGCTTTCTTT. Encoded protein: CSVVGTNTEAFF.

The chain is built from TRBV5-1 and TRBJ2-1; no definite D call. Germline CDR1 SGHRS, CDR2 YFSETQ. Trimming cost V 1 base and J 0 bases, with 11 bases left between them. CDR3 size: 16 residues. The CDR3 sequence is CASSLSFKSSYNEQFF. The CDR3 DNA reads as TGCGCCAGCAGCTTGTCGTTCAAAAGCTCCTACAATGAGCAGTTCTTC.

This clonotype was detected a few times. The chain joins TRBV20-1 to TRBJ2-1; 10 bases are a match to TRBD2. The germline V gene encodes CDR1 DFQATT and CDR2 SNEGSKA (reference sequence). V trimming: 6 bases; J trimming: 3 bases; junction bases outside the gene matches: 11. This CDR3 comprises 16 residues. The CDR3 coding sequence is TGCAGTGCCAGACCCAGGACTAGCGGACACTACAATGAGCAGTTCTTC. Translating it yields CSARPRTSGHYNEQFF.

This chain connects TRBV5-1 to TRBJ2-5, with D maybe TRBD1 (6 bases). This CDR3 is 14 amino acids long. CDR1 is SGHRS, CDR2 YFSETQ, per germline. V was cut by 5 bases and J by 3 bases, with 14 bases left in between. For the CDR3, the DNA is TGCGCCAGCAGAATGGGGCAGGGGAAAGAGACCCAGTACTTC. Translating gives CASRMGQGKETQYF.

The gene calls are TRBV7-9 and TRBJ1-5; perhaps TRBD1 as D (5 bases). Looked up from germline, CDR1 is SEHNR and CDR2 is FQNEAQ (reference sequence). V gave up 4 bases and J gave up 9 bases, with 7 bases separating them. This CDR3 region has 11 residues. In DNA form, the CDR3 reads TGTGCCAGCAGCTCCGGGGGGCCCCAGCATTTT. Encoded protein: CASSSGGPQHF.

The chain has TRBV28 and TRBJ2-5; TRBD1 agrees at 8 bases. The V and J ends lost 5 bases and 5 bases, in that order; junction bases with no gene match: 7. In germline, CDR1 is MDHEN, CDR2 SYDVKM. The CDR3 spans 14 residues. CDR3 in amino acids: CASSHRGAEETQYF. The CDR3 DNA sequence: TGTGCCAGCAGTCACAGGGGGGCGGAGGAGACCCAGTACTTC.